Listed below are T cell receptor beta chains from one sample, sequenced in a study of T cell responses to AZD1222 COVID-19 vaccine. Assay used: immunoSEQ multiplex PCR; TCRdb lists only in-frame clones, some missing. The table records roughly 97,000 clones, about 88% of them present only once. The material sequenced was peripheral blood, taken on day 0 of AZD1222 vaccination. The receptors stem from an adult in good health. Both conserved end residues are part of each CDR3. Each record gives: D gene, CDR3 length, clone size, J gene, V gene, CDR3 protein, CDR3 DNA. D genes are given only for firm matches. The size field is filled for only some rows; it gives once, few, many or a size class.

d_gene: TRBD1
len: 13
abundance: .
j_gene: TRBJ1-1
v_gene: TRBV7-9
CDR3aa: CASRQGRFAEAFF
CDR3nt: TGTGCCAGCAGACAGGGGCGTTTCGCTGAAGCTTTCTTT

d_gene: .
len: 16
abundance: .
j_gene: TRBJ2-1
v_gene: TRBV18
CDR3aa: CASSPSGHSSYNEQFF
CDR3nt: TGTGCCAGCTCCCCTTCGGGACACAGCTCCTACAATGAGCAGTTCTTC

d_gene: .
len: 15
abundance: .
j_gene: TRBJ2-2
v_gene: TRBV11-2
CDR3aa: CASSLRGPNTGELFF
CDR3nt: TGTGCCAGCAGCTTAAGGGGCCCCAACACCGGGGAGCTGTTTTTT

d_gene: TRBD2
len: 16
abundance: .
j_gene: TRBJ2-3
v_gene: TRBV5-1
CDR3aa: CASSFRLAGPTDTQYF
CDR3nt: TGCGCCAGCAGCTTCCGACTAGCGGGGCCGACAGATACGCAGTATTTT

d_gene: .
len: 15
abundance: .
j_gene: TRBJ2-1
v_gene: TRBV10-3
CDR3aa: CATSSGGSSYNEQFF
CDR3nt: TGTGCCACAAGTAGTGGGGGGAGCTCCTACAATGAGCAGTTCTTC

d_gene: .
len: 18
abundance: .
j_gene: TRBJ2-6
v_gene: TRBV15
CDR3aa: CATSREGTTLLGANVLTF
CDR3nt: TGTGCCACCAGCAGGGAGGGGACAACCCTATTGGGGGCCAACGTCCTGACTTTC

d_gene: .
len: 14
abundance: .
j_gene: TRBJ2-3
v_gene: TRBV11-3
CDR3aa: CASSLGRSTDTQYF
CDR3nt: TGTGCCAGCAGCTTAGGTCGGAGCACAGATACGCAGTATTTT

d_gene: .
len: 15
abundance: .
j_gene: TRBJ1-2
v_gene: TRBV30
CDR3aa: CAWSAQTGALRADTF
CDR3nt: TGTGCCTGGAGTGCACAGACAGGCGCCCTGCGGGCGGACACCTTC

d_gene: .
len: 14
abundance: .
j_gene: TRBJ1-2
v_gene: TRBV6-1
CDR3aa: CASSEVGFRVSYTF
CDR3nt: TGTGCCAGCAGTGAAGTAGGATTCAGGGTGAGCTACACCTTC

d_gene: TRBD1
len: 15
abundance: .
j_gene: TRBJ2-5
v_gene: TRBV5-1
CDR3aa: CASSEYRGTTETQYF
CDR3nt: TGCGCCAGCAGCGAATACAGGGGGACGACAGAGACCCAGTACTTC

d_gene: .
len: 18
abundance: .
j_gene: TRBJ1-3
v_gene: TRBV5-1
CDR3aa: CASSSTIPGLEWNGTIYF
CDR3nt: TGCGCCAGCAGCTCAACAATCCCGGGACTGGAGTGGAATGGCACCATATATTTT

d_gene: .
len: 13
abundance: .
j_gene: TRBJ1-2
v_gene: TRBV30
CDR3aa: CAWRQGLNYGYTF
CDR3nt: TGTGCCTGGAGACAGGGTCTGAACTATGGCTACACCTTC

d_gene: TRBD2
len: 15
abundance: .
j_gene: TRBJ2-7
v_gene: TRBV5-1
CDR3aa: CASSLEAGGNYEQYF
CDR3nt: TGCGCCAGCAGCTTGGAAGCGGGGGGTAACTACGAGCAGTACTTC

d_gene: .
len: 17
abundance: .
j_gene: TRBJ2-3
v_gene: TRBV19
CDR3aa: CASSKGQIPLWTDTQYF
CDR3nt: TGTGCCAGTAGCAAAGGACAGATCCCTCTTTGGACAGATACGCAGTATTTT

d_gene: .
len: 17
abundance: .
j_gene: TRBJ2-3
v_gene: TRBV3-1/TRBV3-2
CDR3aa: CASSQREGVGSTDTQYF
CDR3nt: TGTGCCAGCAGCCAAAGGGAGGGGGTGGGCAGCACAGATACGCAGTATTTT

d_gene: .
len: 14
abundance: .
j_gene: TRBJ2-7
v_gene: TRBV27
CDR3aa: CASSGTGSSYEQYF
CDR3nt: TGTGCCAGCAGTGGGACGGGGAGCTCCTACGAGCAGTACTTC

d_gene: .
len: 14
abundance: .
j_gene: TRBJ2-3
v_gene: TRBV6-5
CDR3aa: CASSSTGVLDTQYF
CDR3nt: TGTGCCAGCAGTTCCACGGGGGTATTAGATACGCAGTATTTT

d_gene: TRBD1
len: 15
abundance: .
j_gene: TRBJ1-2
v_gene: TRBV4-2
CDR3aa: CASSQEGNRGLGYTF
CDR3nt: TGTGCCAGCAGCCAAGAGGGAAACAGGGGGCTTGGCTACACCTTC

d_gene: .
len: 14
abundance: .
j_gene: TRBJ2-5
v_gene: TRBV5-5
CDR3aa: CASIPGVRGETQYF
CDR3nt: TGTGCCAGCATCCCAGGGGTTCGGGGGGAGACCCAGTACTTC

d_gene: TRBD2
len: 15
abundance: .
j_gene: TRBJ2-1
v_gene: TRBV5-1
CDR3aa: CASSLRGDPYNEQFF
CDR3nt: TGCGCCAGCAGCTTGCGGGGGGACCCCTACAATGAGCAGTTCTTC

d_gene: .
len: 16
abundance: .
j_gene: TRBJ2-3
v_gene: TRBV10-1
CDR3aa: CASSEKVGQTTDTQYF
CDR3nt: TGCGCCAGCAGTGAGAAGGTGGGACAAACGACAGATACGCAGTATTTT

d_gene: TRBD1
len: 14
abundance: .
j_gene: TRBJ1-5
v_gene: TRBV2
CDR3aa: CASRGQALNQPQHF
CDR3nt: TGTGCCAGCAGGGGACAGGCTTTAAATCAGCCCCAGCATTTT

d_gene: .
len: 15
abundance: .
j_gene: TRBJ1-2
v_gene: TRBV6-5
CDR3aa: CASSYSDSGAYGYTF
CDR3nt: TGTGCCAGCAGTTACTCGGACTCTGGAGCCTATGGCTACACCTTC

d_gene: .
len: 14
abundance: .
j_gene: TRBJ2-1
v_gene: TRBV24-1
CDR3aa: CATSSGGALNEQFF
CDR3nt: TGTGCCACCAGTAGTGGGGGGGCCCTCAATGAGCAGTTCTTC

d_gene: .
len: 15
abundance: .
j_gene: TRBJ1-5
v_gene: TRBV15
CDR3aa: CATSREALSNQPQHF
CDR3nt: TGTGCCACCAGCAGAGAGGCCCTTAGCAATCAGCCCCAGCATTTT

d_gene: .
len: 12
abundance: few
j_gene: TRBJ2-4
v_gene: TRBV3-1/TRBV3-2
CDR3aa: CASSQDGGGWDF
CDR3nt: TGTGCCAGCAGCCAAGATGGCGGAGGGTGGGACTTC

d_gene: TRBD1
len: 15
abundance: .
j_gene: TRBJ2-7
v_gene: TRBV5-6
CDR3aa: CASSPGGTGSYEQYF
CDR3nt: TGTGCCAGCAGCCCGGGCGGGACAGGATCCTACGAGCAGTACTTC

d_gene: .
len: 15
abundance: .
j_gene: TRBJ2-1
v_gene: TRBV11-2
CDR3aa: CASSLDGGQYNEQFF
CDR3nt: TGTGCCAGCAGCTTAGATGGGGGGCAATACAATGAGCAGTTCTTC

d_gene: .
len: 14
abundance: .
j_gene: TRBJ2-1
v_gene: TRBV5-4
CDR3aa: CASSRTTGIHEQFF
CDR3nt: TGTGCCAGCAGCAGAACCACAGGGATCCATGAGCAGTTCTTC

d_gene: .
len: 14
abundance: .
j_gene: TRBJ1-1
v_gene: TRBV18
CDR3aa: CASSPQSGVPEAFF
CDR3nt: TGTGCCAGCTCACCCCAAAGCGGGGTTCCTGAAGCTTTCTTT

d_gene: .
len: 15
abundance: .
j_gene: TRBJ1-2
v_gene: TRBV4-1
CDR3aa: CASSQDTGSQDGYTF
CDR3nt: TGCGCCAGCAGCCAGGACACAGGGTCACAGGATGGCTACACCTTC

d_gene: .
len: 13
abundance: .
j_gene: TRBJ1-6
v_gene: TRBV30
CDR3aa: CAWSGHNNSPLHF
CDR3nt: TGTGCCTGGAGTGGACACAATAATTCACCCCTCCACTTT

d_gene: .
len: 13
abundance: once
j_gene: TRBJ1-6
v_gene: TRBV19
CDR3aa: CASRTAHNSPLHF
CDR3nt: TGTGCCAGTAGGACGGCCCATAATTCACCCCTCCACTTT

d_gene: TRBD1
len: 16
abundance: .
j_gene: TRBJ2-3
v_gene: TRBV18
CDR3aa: CASSPPQGSHTDTQYF
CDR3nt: TGTGCCAGCTCACCACCACAGGGGTCGCACACAGATACGCAGTATTTT

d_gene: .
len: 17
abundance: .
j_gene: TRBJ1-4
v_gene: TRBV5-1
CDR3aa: CASSSGTGLATNEKLFF
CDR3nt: TGCGCCAGCAGCTCCGGGACTGGGCTTGCAACTAATGAAAAACTGTTTTTT

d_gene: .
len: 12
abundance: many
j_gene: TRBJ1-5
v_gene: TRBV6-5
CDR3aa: CASRLPNQPQHF
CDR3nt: TGTGCCAGCAGACTCCCCAATCAGCCCCAGCATTTT

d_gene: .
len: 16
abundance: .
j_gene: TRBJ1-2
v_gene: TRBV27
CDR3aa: CASSLSSQGRGYGYTF
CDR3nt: TGTGCCAGCAGTTTATCGTCACAGGGCCGGGGCTATGGCTACACCTTC

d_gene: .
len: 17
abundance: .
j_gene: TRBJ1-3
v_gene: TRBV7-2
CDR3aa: CASSSFLGGSPGNTIYF
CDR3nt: TGTGCCAGCAGCTCGTTCCTAGGGGGTAGTCCTGGAAACACCATATATTTT

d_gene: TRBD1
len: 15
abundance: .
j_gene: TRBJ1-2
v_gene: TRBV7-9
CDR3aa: CASRNRDRDIYGYTF
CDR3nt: TGTGCCAGCAGAAATAGGGACAGGGATATCTATGGCTACACCTTC

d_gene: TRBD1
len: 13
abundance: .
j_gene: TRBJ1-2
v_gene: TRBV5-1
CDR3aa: CASSLTGVYGYTF
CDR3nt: TGCGCCAGCAGCTTAACAGGGGTATATGGCTACACCTTC

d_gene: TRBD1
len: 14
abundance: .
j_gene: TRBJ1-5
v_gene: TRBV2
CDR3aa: CASSVGQGAQPQHF
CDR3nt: TGTGCCAGCAGTGTAGGACAGGGTGCTCAGCCCCAGCATTTT

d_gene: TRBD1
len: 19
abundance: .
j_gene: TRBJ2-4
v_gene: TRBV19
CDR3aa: CASSIAQSDRGRAKNIQYF
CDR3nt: TGTGCCAGTAGTATCGCCCAATCCGACAGGGGGCGAGCCAAAAACATTCAGTACTTC

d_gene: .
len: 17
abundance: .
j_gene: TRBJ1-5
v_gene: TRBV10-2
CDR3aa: CASMRDRTGNSNQPQHF
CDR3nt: TGCGCCAGCATGAGAGACCGGACCGGGAATAGCAATCAGCCCCAGCATTTT

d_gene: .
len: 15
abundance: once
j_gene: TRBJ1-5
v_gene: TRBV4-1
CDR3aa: CASSQEPSGLLAQHF
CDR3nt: TGCGCCAGCAGCCAAGAACCCTCCGGACTGTTGGCCCAGCATTTT

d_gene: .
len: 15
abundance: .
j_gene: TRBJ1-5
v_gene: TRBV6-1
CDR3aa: CASSEAVGGNQPQHF
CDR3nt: TGTGCCAGCAGTGAAGCGGTGGGGGGCAATCAGCCCCAGCATTTT

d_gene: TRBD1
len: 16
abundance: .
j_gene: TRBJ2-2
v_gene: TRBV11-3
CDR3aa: CASSLGGQGIAGELFF
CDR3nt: TGTGCCAGCAGCTTAGGAGGACAGGGTATAGCCGGGGAGCTGTTTTTT

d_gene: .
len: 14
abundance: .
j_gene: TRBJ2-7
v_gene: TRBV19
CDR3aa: CASSLRRDGYEQYF
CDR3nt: TGTGCCAGTAGTCTCCGGCGGGACGGGTACGAGCAGTACTTC

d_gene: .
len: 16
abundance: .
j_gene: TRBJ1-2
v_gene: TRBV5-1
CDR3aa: CASSLGSTDLNYGYTF
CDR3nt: TGCGCCAGCAGCTTGGGGTCGACAGATTTGAACTATGGCTACACCTTC

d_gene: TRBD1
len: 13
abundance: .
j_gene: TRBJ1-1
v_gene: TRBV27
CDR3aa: CASSSPGGTEAFF
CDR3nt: TGTGCCAGCAGTTCCCCAGGGGGCACTGAAGCTTTCTTT

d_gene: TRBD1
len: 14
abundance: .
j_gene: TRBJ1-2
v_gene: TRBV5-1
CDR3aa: CASSLGTGTTGYTF
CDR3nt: TGCGCCAGCAGCTTGGGGACAGGGACGACTGGCTACACCTTC

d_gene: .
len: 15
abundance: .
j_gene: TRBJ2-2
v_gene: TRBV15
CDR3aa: CATSRVVAGTGELFF
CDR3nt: TGTGCCACCAGCAGAGTTGTTGCTGGCACCGGGGAGCTGTTTTTT

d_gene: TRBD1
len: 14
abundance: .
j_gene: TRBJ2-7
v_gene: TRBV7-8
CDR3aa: CASSPGTGSYEQYF
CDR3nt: TGTGCCAGCAGCCCCGGGACAGGGTCCTACGAGCAGTACTTC

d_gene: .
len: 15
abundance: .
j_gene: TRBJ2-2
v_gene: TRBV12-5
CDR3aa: CASGLRQTNTGELFF
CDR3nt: TGTGCTAGTGGTTTGAGGCAGACCAACACCGGGGAGCTGTTTTTT

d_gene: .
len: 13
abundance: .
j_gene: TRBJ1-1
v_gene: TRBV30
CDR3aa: CAWNEGLRTEAFF
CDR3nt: TGTGCCTGGAACGAAGGCTTGCGGACTGAAGCTTTCTTT

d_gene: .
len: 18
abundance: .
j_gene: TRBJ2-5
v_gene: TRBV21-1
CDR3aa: CASSKNGTSGGPMETQYF
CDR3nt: TGTGCCAGCAGCAAAAATGGGACTAGTGGGGGCCCGATGGAGACCCAGTACTTC

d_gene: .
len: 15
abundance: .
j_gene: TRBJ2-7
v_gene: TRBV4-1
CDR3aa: CASSQVQGETYEQYF
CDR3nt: TGCGCCAGCAGCCAAGTACAGGGAGAAACCTACGAGCAGTACTTC

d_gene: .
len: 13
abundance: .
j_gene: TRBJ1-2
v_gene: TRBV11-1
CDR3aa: CASSLVRDYGYTF
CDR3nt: TGTGCCAGCAGCTTAGTCCGGGACTATGGCTACACCTTC